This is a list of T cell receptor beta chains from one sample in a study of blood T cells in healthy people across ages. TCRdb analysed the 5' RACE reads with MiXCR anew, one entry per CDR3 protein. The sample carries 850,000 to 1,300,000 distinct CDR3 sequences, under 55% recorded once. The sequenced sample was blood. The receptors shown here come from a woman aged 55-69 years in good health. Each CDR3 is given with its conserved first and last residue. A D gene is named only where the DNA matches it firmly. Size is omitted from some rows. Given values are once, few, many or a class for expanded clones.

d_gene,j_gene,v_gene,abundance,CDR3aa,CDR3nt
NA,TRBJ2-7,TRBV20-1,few,CSARDHRGSYYEQYF,TGCAGTGCTAGAGATCATCGGGGATCCTACTACGAGCAGTACTTC
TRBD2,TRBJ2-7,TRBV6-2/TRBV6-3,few,CASSSIGSKRELKEQYF,TGTGCCAGCAGTTCAATAGGAAGCAAGCGGGAGCTGAAGGAGCAGTACTTC
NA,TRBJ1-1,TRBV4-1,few,CASSLDSEDTEAFF,TGCGCCAGCAGCCTAGACAGTGAAGACACTGAAGCTTTCTTT
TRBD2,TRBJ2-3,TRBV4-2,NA,CASSPGTSAPSADTQYF,TGTGCCAGCAGCCCCGGGACTAGCGCGCCGTCCGCAGATACGCAGTATTTT
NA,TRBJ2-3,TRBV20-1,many,CSASPGDSTDTQYF,TGCAGTGCTAGTCCAGGGGACAGCACAGATACGCAGTATTTT
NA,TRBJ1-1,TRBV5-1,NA,CASSTRPENTEAFF,TGCGCCAGCAGCACAAGACCGGAAAACACTGAAGCTTTCTTT
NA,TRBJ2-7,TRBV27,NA,CASSPLQARTVEQYF,TGTGCCAGCAGTCCCCTCCAAGCGAGAACGGTCGAGCAGTACTTC
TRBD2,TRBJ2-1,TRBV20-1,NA,CSARVLAGSVYNEQFF,TGCAGTGCTAGAGTACTAGCGGGGTCAGTCTACAATGAGCAGTTCTTC
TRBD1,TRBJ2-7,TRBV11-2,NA,CASSQRDRAAYEQYF,TGTGCCAGCAGTCAGAGAGACAGGGCGGCCTACGAGCAGTACTTC
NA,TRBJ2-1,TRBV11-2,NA,CASSRGGVVEQFF,TGTGCCAGCTCAAGGGGGGGGGTTGTTGAGCAGTTCTTC
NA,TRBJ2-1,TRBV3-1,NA,CASSPLVGSQFF,TGTGCCAGCAGCCCCCTAGTGGGTTCGCAGTTCTTC